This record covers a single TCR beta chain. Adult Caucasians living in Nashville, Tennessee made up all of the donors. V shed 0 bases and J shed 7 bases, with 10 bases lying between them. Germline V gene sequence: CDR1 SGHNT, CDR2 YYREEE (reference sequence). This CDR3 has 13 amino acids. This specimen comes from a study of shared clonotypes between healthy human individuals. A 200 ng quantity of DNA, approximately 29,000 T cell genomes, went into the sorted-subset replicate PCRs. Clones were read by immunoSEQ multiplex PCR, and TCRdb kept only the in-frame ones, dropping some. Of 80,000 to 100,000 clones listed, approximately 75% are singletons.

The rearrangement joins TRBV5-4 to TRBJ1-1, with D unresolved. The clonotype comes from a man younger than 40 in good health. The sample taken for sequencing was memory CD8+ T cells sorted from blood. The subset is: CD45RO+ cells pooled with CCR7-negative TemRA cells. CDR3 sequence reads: CASSLVGDYEAFF. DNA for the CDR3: TGTGCCAGCAGCTTGGTCGGGGATTATGAAGCTTTCTTT.